This entry describes one TCR beta chain. This sample was taken from a study of blood T cell repertoires in COVID-19. Looking at the study overall: There were acute and convalescent COVID-19 samples, and they came from the United States, Italy and Spain.

Assay: immunoSEQ multiplex PCR; the TCRdb copy retains only in-frame clones and omits some. The sample has 150,000 to 200,000 clones, roughly 93% seen once; the top ten hold roughly 2%. The clonotype comes from a woman in her sixties or seventies with COVID-19, enrolled during active disease. The sequencing input was peripheral blood.

CDR3 nucleotides: TGCGCCAGCAGCCAACCAGACAGGGACACCTATGGCTACACCTTC. This gives the protein CASSQPDRDTYGYTF. The chain joins TRBV4-1 to TRBJ1-2; 7 bases fit TRBD1. Germline CDR1 is MGHRA and CDR2 is YSYEKL. The CDR3 consists of 15 residues. The junction had 7 bases not matched to a gene; V was cut back by 2 bases and J by 4 bases.